This T cell receptor (beta chain) was captured in a study of PD-1 blockade in classical Hodgkin lymphoma (TCRdb year 2020). About the full investigation: Nivolumab dosing was 3 mg/kg intravenously every 2 weeks, continuing until either disease progression or unacceptable toxicity. To define a peripheral blood immune signature of response to PD-1 blockade in classical Hodgkin lymphoma, the study combined TCR beta sequencing with CyTOF. Broad study findings and their caveats: Lower diversity was seen in patients whose nivolumab began less than 1 year after ASCT, and these patients were left out of later analyses so that immune reconstitution would not confound the results. Among trial patients, those achieving complete response had baseline diversity similar to that of newly diagnosed patients, while diversity was significantly lower in partial responders and progressors. The study covered only a single clinical trial cohort, and the causes of the repertoire differences, possibly disease activity or prior therapy, were still not defined. By C4D1, a significant rise was seen in CD4+ TCR diversity but not in CD8+ TCR diversity (p=0.0027 vs p=0.16), and the rise was most apparent among complete responders (p=0.02). Baseline TCR diversity was reported to be lower in newly diagnosed patients than in healthy donors and to be lower still in relapsed/refractory patients.

From a lookup of the germline V gene (reference sequence), CDR1 and CDR2 are SEHNR and FQNEAQ. The CDR3 runs 12 amino acids, cysteine and phenylalanine included. The retained sequence is limited to the CDR3, 36 bases, with the frame set at the first base. V loses 7 bases of germline sequence and J loses 6 bases, and the interval between the two ends is 11 bases. This clone was observed a handful of times. Its antigen is not yet known. It has no much larger one-base neighbor in the sample; base qualities were not kept. The time point label here, explained by the study, means: cycle 4 day 1 (C4D1), after 6 weeks of nivolumab. All trial patients had relapsed after autologous stem cell transplantation, with cohorts A, B and C differing in prior brentuximab vedotin exposure. The trial cohort was composed of approximately 56 patients with relapsed/refractory classical Hodgkin lymphoma, for whom complete response, partial response or progressive disease was recorded as best overall response. Trial patients were treated with single-agent nivolumab in the multi-cohort phase II CheckMate 205 trial. An independent review committee assessed best overall response by applying the 2007 International Working Group response criteria. Trial PBMCs were obtained immediately prior to nivolumab initiation (C1D1) and on therapy at cycle 2 day 1 and cycle 4 day 1. After peripheral blood was drawn into 8 mL Vacutainer Cell Preparation Tubes, PBMCs were isolated by centrifugation and then cryopreserved.

The Qiagen DNeasy kit was used to extract genomic DNA both from unsorted PBMCs and from the negatively selected CD4+ and CD8+ fractions. Using primers that anneal to V and J segments, immunoSEQ multiplex PCR amplified the TCR beta CDR3 regions. A synthetic immune receptor repertoire was used to minimize amplification bias, and any remaining bias was removed computationally after sequencing. The study's own analysis went as follows. Custom Python scripts were used to quantify repertoire diversity as the Shannon entropy index. The unsorted, CD4+ and CD8+ repertoires were each analyzed separately, with the exception of combined analyses, where CD4+ and CD8+ sequences were merged in silico. A clone was considered expanded if an increase in frequency of at least 2-fold after treatment relative to C1D1 was found, and a pseudocount of 0.5 was applied to clones undetected at baseline. Singleton clones were defined as clones with 0 or 1 copy at C1D1, and non-singleton clones were defined as clones with 2 or more copies. Clones expanded in unsorted samples were assigned a CD4+, CD8+ or unknown annotation through matching of protein sequences in sorted samples from the same patient. Wilcoxon tests were applied to paired samples to test diversity changes from C1D1 to C4D1. TCRdb mirrors the immuneACCESS table, restricted to in-frame sequences. Some clones are absent from its copies; in checked studies, under half trace to an unresolved V gene, and the reason for the others is unknown. Clone size and the V and J calls come from that table; the DNA yielded D and trimming. The sample table holds tens of thousands of clones, of which approximately 80% were seen once. The top ten hold around 18% of the sample.

The clonotype comes from a human donor with classical Hodgkin lymphoma. The sequencing here drew on peripheral blood mononuclear cells (PBMCs), taken before the fourth cycle of nivolumab. The chain employs TRBV7-9 and TRBJ2-3; a tentative D match to TRBD1 spans 6 bases. At the DNA level, the sequence is TGTGCCAGCACGGACCAGGGGGATACGCAGTATTTT. Its protein reads: CASTDQGDTQYF.